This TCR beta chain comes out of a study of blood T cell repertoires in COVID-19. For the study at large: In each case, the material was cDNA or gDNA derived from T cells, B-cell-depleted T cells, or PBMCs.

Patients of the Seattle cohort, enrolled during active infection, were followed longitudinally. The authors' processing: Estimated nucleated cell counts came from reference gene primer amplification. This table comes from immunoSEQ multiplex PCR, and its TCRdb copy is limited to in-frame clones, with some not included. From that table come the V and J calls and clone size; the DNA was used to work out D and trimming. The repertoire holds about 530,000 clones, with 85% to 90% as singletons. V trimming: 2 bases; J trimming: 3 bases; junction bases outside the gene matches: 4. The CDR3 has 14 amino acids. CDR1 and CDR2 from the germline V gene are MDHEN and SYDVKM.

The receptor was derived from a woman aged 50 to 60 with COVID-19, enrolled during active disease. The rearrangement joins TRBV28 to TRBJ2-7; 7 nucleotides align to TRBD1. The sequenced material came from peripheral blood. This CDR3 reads CASSLPGTVYEQYF. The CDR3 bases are TGTGCCAGCAGTTTACCCGGGACAGTCTACGAGCAGTACTTC.